These 29 T cell receptor beta chains were all obtained from the same sample, sequenced in a study of blood T cell repertoires in COVID-19. Clones were read by immunoSEQ multiplex PCR, and TCRdb kept only the in-frame ones, dropping some. The sample lists 180,000 or so clones, about 90% occurring once. Sequences were obtained from peripheral blood. These TCRs come from a man aged 50 or older with acute or convalescent COVID-19.

The rearrangement joins TRBV18 to TRBJ2-2; D is possibly TRBD2 (5 bases). CDR1 and CDR2 (germline): KGHSH, LQKENI. The ends were cut back, 3 bases at V and 2 bases at J, with 10 bases in the middle. This CDR3 contains 15 residues. The CDR3 region is CASSPDGINTGELFF. Written as DNA, the CDR3 is TGTGCCAGCTCACCCGACGGGATCAACACCGGGGAGCTGTTTTTT. Combining the CDR3 with reference TRBV18 and TRBJ2-2 gives the whole variable domain NAGVMQNPRHLVRRRGQEARLRCSPMKGHSHVYWYRQLPEEGLKFMVYLQKENIIDESGMPKERFSAEFPKEGPSILRIQQVVRGDSAAYFCASSPDGINTGELFFGEGSRLTVL.

The rearrangement uses TRBV5-1 and TRBJ1-1; D not resolved. The germline V gene has CDR1 SGHRS and CDR2 YFSETQ. V was shortened by 4 bases and J by 3 bases, with 10 bases between the two germline ends. The CDR3 consists of 13 residues. This chain's CDR3 is CASSLGVDTEAFF. CDR3 coding DNA: TGCGCCAGCAGCCTTGGAGTCGACACTGAAGCTTTCTTT.

This chain uses TRBV13 with TRBJ2-3, with 13 bases lining up with TRBD2. There are 16 residues in the CDR3. V gave up 5 bases and J gave up 6 bases; unmatched junction bases: 8. The V gene's germline CDR1 is PRHDT and CDR2 FYEKMQ (reference sequence). In DNA form, the CDR3 reads TGTGCCAGCAGCAGGACTAGCGGGAGAGGTCTTGATACGCAGTATTTT. Its protein product is CASSRTSGRGLDTQYF.

Written as DNA, the CDR3 is TGTGCCAGCAGTTTATATCGGGAGAACACTGAAGCTTTCTTT. This gives the protein CASSLYRENTEAFF. This sequence joins TRBV28 and TRBJ1-1; unclear D gene. This CDR3 has 14 residues. The V end lost 1 base, the J end lost 1 base, and 7 bases lay between the germline ends. CDR1 and CDR2 from the germline V gene are MDHEN and SYDVKM.

This sequence joins TRBV7-2 and TRBJ1-2; a weak D match, TRBD1 (6 bases). Germline lookup yields CDR1 SGHTA and CDR2 FQGNSA. The CDR3 runs to 14 residues. Trimming shortened V by 1 base and J by 2 bases, and 8 bases separated the two germline ends. The CDR3 bases are TGTGCCAGCAGCTTAGAGGGGACAAACTATGGCTACACCTTC. It codes for CASSLEGTNYGYTF.

The V gene is TRBV28, the J gene TRBJ1-2; 7 bases are a match to TRBD1. The CDR3 has 13 residues. Per the germline V gene, CDR1 is MDHEN and CDR2 is SYDVKM. V shed 9 bases, J shed 4 bases, and the junction held 8 bases outside the gene matches. The CDR3 region is CASRDGTVYGYTF. For the CDR3, the DNA is TGTGCCAGTCGAGACGGGACAGTCTATGGCTACACCTTC.

This chain connects TRBV7-8 to TRBJ1-3; D not resolved. The V gene lost 2 bases and the J gene lost 4 bases, with 9 bases spanning the gap. The CDR3 runs to 14 residues. CDR1 and CDR2 from the germline V gene are SGHVS and FQNEAQ. This CDR3 is CASSLQDEGNTIYF. The CDR3 bases are TGTGCCAGCAGCTTACAGGATGAAGGAAACACCATATATTTT.

V and J are TRBV7-2 and TRBJ2-3, with 9 bases identical to TRBD2. V lost 8 bases and J lost 3; bases outside the gene matches: 6. CDR3 size: 14 residues. The germline V gene encodes CDR1 SGHTA and CDR2 FQGNSA. The DNA for the CDR3 is TGTGCCAGCTACCGGGGACTAGCAACAGATACGCAGTATTTT. Protein: CASYRGLATDTQYF.

The chain has TRBV6-5 and TRBJ1-2; 7 nucleotides match TRBD1. The V gene end was trimmed by 7 bases and the J gene end by 5 bases; junction bases not matched to a gene: 13. Germline values: CDR1 MNHEY, CDR2 SVGAGI. The CDR3 length is 15 residues. The CDR3 here is CASKDRDQGDYGYTF. The CDR3 coding sequence is TGTGCCAGCAAAGACAGGGACCAAGGTGATTATGGCTACACCTTC.

V gene TRBV19 combines with J gene TRBJ2-3; D might be TRBD2 (6 bases). The CDR3 is made up of 12 amino acids. V shed 8 bases and J shed 4 bases, with 10 bases lying between them. In germline, CDR1 is LNHDA, CDR2 SQIVND (reference sequence). In DNA form, the CDR3 reads TGTGCCAGTTTAGGAGGGGCAGATACGCAGTATTTT. Translated: CASLGGADTQYF.

The chain joins TRBV6-5 to TRBJ1-1; maybe TRBD1 (5 bases). The CDR3 contains 14 residues. Looked up from germline, CDR1 is MNHEY and CDR2 is SVGAGI. Trimming took off 6 bases at V and 6 bases at J, with 17 bases between the two ends. CDR3 DNA: TGTGCCAGCAGGGGCGGATTTTCGGGGGCTGAAGCTTTCTTT. Protein sequence: CASRGGFSGAEAFF.

This sequence joins TRBV7-6 and TRBJ2-2; D may be TRBD1 (7 bases). The V end was cut by 5 bases, the J end by 3 bases, with 19 bases between. CDR1 and CDR2 from the germline V gene are SGHVS and FNYEAQ. The length of the CDR3 is 17 residues. The CDR3 bases are TGTGCCAGCAGCCATGGAGGAGGGGGCAGAGACACCGGGGAGCTGTTTTTT. Encoded protein: CASSHGGGGRDTGELFF. Full variable domain (outside the CDR3, taken from reference TRBV7-6 and TRBJ2-2): GAGVSQSPRYKVTKRGQDVALRCDPISGHVSLYWYRQALGQGPEFLTYFNYEAQQDKSGLPNDRFSAERPEGSISTLTIQRTEQRDSAMYRCASSHGGGGRDTGELFFGEGSRLTVL.

V and J are TRBV9 and TRBJ2-1; 8 bases map to TRBD2. The V gene's germline CDR1 is SGDLS and CDR2 YYNGEE. J lost 6 bases, V lost 2 bases, and 7 bases had no gene match. This CDR3 has 15 amino acids. CDR3 in DNA: TGTGCCAGCAGCGTCGGAGGCGCGGGGGGCAATGAGCAGTTCTTC. Translated: CASSVGGAGGNEQFF.

For the CDR3, the DNA is TGTGCCAGCAGCGGGAGCTACGAGCAGTACTTC. Translation gives CASSGSYEQYF. J is TRBJ2-7 and V is TRBV5-4; D is possibly TRBD2 (5 bases). CDR1 and CDR2 (germline): SGHNT, YYREEE (reference sequence). Deletions cut 4 bases from V and 3 bases from J, with 5 bases between. The CDR3 has 11 amino acids.

This chain uses TRBV4-3 with TRBJ2-3; 11 bases are a match to TRBD2. V dropped 2 bases and J dropped 0; count of bases not matched to a gene: 4. CDR1 is LGHNA and CDR2 is YSLEER in the germline V gene. This CDR3 spans 17 amino acids. The CDR3 reads CASSQLAGGASTDTQYF. The CDR3 DNA follows: TGCGCCAGCAGCCAACTAGCGGGGGGTGCTAGCACAGATACGCAGTATTTT.

The genes are TRBV28 and TRBJ2-2; D remains unclear. The germline CDR1 and CDR2 sequences are MDHEN and SYDVKM. V lost 6 bases and J 0 bases, leaving 8 bases between the germline ends. The CDR3 contains 14 residues. The chain's CDR3 is CASSLRANTGELFF. As DNA, the CDR3 is TGTGCCAGCAGCCTAAGAGCGAACACCGGGGAGCTGTTTTTT.

This clone was picked up one time. The gene calls are TRBV6-5 and TRBJ1-1; a possible D gene is TRBD1 (5 bases). Deletions cut 6 bases from V and 3 bases from J, with 11 bases between. Germline CDR1 MNHEY, CDR2 SVGAGI. The length of the CDR3 is 13 residues. DNA for the CDR3: TGTGCCAGCAGAAGGGTCAGGGACACTGAAGCTTTCTTT. This codes for CASRRVRDTEAFF.

The rearrangement uses TRBV3-1 (or the pseudogene TRBV3-2) and TRBJ1-5, with 7 bases aligning to TRBD1. This CDR3 is 15 amino acids long. The germline V gene has CDR1 LGHDT and CDR2 YNNKEL (reference sequence). Unmatched junction bases numbered 2, after V lost 1 base and J lost 2 bases. The CDR3: CASSQADRGNQPQHF. CDR3 coding DNA: TGTGCCAGCAGCCAAGCCGACAGGGGCAATCAGCCCCAGCATTTT.

The CDR3 region is CASNPAGGRGSYEQYF. The CDR3 DNA is TGTGCCAGCAACCCCGCTGGGGGCAGGGGGTCATACGAGCAGTACTTC. J is TRBJ2-7 and V is TRBV28; TRBD1 matches 7 bases. The V gene end was trimmed by 7 bases and the J gene end by 4 bases; junction bases not matched to a gene: 16. The germline V gene encodes CDR1 MDHEN and CDR2 SYDVKM. The CDR3 consists of 16 residues.

The chain links TRBV7-8 to TRBJ2-1, with D possibly matching TRBD2 (6 bases). The germline gives CDR1 SGHVS, CDR2 FQNEAQ. The CDR3 sequence is 14 residues long. Between the trimmed V and J ends, which lost 7 bases and 2 bases, there was a span of 12 bases. Here the CDR3 DNA reads TGTGCCAGCAAGAGGGGAGGTACCTACAATGAGCAGTTCTTC. Protein sequence: CASKRGGTYNEQFF.

The V call is TRBV27, the J call TRBJ2-1; 7 bases align to TRBD2. This CDR3 contains 15 residues. Germline V gene sequence: CDR1 MNHEY, CDR2 SMNVEV (reference sequence). Trimming removed 6 bases from V and 4 bases from J; junction bases left unmatched: 9. This CDR3 is CASRPGTTGYNEQFF. In DNA, the CDR3 is TGTGCCAGCAGACCCGGGACTACCGGGTACAATGAGCAGTTCTTC.

The chain uses TRBV7-9 and TRBJ1-2; D possibly corresponds to TRBD1 (5 bases). This CDR3 spans 15 amino acids. From germline, CDR1 is SEHNR and CDR2 FQNEAQ (reference sequence). V was pared by 1 base and J by 4 bases, with 13 bases between. In DNA, the CDR3 is TGTGCCAGCAGCTTAGATTCAGGGTTAGGCTATGGCTACACCTTC. Translating gives CASSLDSGLGYGYTF.

The gene calls are TRBV28 and TRBJ1-5; D unclear. The CDR3 covers 14 residues. Looked up from germline, CDR1 is MDHEN and CDR2 is SYDVKM. Trimming shortened V by 5 bases and J by 7 bases, and 15 bases separated the two germline ends. CDR3 sequence: CASSGGPLGQPQHF. The CDR3 DNA sequence: TGTGCCAGCAGTGGAGGACCTCTAGGCCAGCCCCAGCATTTT.

This chain joins TRBV10-3 and TRBJ2-5; 9 bases map to TRBD2. The CDR3 totals 18 residues. Per the germline V gene, CDR1 is ENHRY and CDR2 is SYGVKD. Losses at the gene ends were 6 bases for V and 2 bases for J; bases not matched to a gene: 16. CDR3 residues: CAISPNGGSGGIQETQYF. The DNA for the CDR3 is TGTGCCATCAGCCCAAACGGGGGTAGCGGGGGAATTCAAGAGACCCAGTACTTC.

The V gene is TRBV5-6, the J gene TRBJ2-3; 12 positions agree with TRBD2. This CDR3 contains 15 residues. V was pared by 4 bases and J by 4 bases, with 4 bases of the junction left unmatched. The germline CDR1 and CDR2 sequences are SGHDT and YYEEEE. In DNA form, the CDR3 reads TGTGCCAGCAGCCGGCGGACTAGCGGGGCAGATACGCAGTATTTT. The encoded protein is CASSRRTSGADTQYF.

This chain connects TRBV27 to TRBJ2-1; D may be TRBD1 (6 bases). The length of the CDR3 is 16 residues. Germline CDR1 and CDR2: MNHEY and SMNVEV (reference sequence). V lost 1 base and J 5 bases, leaving 15 bases between the germline ends. CDR3 region: CASSLLDRSPDNEQFF. In DNA, the CDR3 is TGTGCCAGCAGTTTATTAGACAGGTCCCCCGACAATGAGCAGTTCTTC.

The chain uses TRBV30 and TRBJ2-7; TRBD1 matches at 8 bases. J was trimmed by 3 bases and V by 7 bases; bases with no gene match: 2. CDR1 and CDR2 from the germline V gene are GTSNPN and SVGIG (reference sequence). The CDR3 is made up of 11 amino acids. CDR3 coding DNA: TGTGCCTCTGGACAGGGCTACGAGCAGTACTTC. Translating it yields CASGQGYEQYF.

The chain uses TRBV20-1 and TRBJ1-1; no firm D call. This CDR3 comprises 11 residues. In germline, CDR1 is DFQATT, CDR2 SNEGSKA (reference sequence). The V end was cut by 5 bases, the J end by 5 bases, with 9 bases between. CDR3 residues: CSAFARTEAFF. The CDR3 DNA reads TGCAGTGCTTTCGCGCGGACTGAAGCTTTCTTT.

The genes are TRBV2 and TRBJ1-5, with 7 bases identical to TRBD1. Germline V lookup: CDR1 SNHLY, CDR2 FYNNEI. V lost 5 bases to trimming and J lost 4 bases; unmatched junction nucleotides: 8. This CDR3 contains 15 residues. CDR3 sequence (DNA): TGTGCCAGCAGTCTAACAGGGGAGGAGAATCAGCCCCAGCATTTT. It specifies CASSLTGEENQPQHF. Looking up the rest from reference TRBV2 and TRBJ1-5 gives the full variable domain: EPEVTQTPSHQVTQMGQEVILRCVPISNHLYFYWYRQILGQKVEFLVSFYNNEISEKSEIFDDQFSVERPDGSNFTLKIRSTKLEDSAMYFCASSLTGEENQPQHFGDGTRLSIL.